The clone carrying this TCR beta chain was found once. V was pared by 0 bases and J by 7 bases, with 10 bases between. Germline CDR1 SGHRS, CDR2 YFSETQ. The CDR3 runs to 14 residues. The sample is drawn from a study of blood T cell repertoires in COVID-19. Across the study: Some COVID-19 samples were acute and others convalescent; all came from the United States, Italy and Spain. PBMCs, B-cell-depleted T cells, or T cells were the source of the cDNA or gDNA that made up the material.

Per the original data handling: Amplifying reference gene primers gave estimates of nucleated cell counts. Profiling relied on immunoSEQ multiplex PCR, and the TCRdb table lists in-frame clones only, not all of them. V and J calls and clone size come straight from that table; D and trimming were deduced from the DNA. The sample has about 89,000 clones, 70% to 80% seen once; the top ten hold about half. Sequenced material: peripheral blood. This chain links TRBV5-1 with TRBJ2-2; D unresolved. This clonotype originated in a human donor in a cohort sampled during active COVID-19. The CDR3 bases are TGCGCCAGCAGCTTGGCCCAGGATATCGGGGAGCTGTTTTTT. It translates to CASSLAQDIGELFF.